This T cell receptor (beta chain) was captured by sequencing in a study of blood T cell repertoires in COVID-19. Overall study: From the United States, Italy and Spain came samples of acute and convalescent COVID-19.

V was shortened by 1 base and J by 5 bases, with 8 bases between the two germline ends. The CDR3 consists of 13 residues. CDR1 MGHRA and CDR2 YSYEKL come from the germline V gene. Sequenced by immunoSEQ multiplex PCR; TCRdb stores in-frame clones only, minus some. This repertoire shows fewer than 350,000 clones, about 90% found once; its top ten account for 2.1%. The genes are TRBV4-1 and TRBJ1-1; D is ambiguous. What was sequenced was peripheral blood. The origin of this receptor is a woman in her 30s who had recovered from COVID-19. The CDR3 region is CASSQGMATEAFF. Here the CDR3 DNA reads TGCGCCAGCAGCCAAGGCATGGCAACTGAAGCTTTCTTT.